The clone carrying this T cell receptor (beta chain) has only a few counts. Its target is unknown. In germline, CDR1 is MDHEN, CDR2 SYDVKM. V was pared by 6 bases and J by 7 bases, with 10 bases between. The CDR3 loop spans 13 amino acids. A second about 6 to 12 cycle PCR used barcoded and J-beta primers. One entry per CDR3 protein, called by TCRdb with MiXCR from the 5' RACE reads. This repertoire shows under 950,000 distinct CDR3 sequences, 22% found once; its top ten account for around a fifth. The source of the sample is a study of blood T cells in healthy people across ages. Findings of the study overall: The study could not conclusively compare naive and antigen-experienced cells, given its unsorted PBMCs.

What was sequenced was blood. The chain links TRBV28 to TRBJ1-6; no clear D. The origin of this receptor is a man aged 65-85 years in good health. The CDR3 DNA sequence: TGTGCCAGCAGGAGTACAACGAATTCACCCCTCCACTTT. Its protein product is CASRSTTNSPLHF.